This T cell receptor beta chain was recovered during a study of technical replicates of blood from four donors. Data came from immunoSEQ multiplex PCR; TCRdb stores just in-frame clones and leaves some out. The data show tens of thousands of clones, 96% seen once. The junction had 9 bases not matched to a gene; V was cut back by 6 bases and J by 0 bases. The CDR3 consists of 16 residues. Germline CDR1 reads KGHSH; CDR2 reads LQKENI. The chain carries TRBV18 and TRBJ1-1; the match to TRBD1 covers 8 bases. This receptor was obtained from a human donor in good health. Sequenced sample: T cells isolated from PBMCs. The CDR3 loop reads CASSWTGFDMNTEAFF. CDR3 DNA sequence: TGTGCCAGCTCCTGGACAGGGTTCGACATGAACACTGAAGCTTTCTTT.